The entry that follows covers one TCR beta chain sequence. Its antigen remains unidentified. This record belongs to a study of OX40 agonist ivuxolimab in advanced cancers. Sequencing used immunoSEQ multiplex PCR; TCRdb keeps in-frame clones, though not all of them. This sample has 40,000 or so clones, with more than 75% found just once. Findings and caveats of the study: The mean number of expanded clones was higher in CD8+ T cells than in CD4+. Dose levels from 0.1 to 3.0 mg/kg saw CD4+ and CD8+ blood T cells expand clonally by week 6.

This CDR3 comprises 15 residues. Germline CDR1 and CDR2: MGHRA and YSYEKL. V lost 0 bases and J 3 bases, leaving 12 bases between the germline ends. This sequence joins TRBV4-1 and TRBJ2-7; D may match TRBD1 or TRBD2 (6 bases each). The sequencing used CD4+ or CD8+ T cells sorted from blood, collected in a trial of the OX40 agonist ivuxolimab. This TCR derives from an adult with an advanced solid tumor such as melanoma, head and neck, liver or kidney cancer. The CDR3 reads CASSQDEGGYYEQYF. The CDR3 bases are TGCGCCAGCAGCCAAGATGAAGGGGGGTACTACGAGCAGTACTTC.